This T cell receptor (beta chain) was sequenced in a study of T cells in Graves' hyperthyroidism and ophthalmopathy. What was amplified from RNA transcripts were TCR beta CDR3 regions. RT-PCR in the first round (using the HTBI primer set) targeted the TCR CDR3. A single record per CDR3 protein comes from TCRdb applying MiXCR to the multiplex PCR reads. The table lists about 200,000 distinct CDR3 sequences, around 17% of them singletons. Trimming left V 2 bases short and J 2 bases short, with 10 bases between. This CDR3 is built from 14 residues. Germline CDR1 reads MNHEY; CDR2 reads SVGEGT. This TCR was sampled from a woman between 50 and 59 years old with Graves' hyperthyroidism. The specimen sequenced was blood. The chain couples TRBV6-2 or TRBV6-3 to TRBJ2-7; D remains unclear. CDR3 amino acids: CASSYQQETYEQYF. The CDR3 region has the DNA TGTGCCAGCAGTTACCAGCAAGAAACCTACGAGCAGTACTTC.